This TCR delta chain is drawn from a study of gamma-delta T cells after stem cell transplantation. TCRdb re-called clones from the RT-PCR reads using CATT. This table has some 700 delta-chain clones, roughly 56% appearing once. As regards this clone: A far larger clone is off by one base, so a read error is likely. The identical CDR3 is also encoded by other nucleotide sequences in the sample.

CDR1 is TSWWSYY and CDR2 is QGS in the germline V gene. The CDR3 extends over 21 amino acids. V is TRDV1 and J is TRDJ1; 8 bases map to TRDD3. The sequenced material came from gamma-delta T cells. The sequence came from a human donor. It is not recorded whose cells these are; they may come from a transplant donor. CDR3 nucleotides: TGTGCTCTGGGGGAACTTTTCCCCTACATAACTGGGGGGCTGTACACCGATAAACTCATCTTT. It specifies CALGELFPYITGGLYTDKLIF.